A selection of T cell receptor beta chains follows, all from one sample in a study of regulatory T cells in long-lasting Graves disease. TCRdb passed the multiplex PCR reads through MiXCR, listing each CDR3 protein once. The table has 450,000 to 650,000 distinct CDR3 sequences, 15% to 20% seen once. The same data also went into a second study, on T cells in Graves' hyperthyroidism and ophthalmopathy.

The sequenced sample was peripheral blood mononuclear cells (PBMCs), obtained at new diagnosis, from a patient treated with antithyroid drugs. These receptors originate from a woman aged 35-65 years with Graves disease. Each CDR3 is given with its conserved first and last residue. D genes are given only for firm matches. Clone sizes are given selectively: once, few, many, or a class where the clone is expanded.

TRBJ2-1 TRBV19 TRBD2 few TGTGCCAGTAGTCGACTAGCGGGGGGATACTTATACAATGAGCAGTTCTTC CASSRLAGGYLYNEQFF
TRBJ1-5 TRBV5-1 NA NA TGCGCCAGCAGCCGGACAGAGTTACAGCCCCAGCATTTT CASSRTELQPQHF
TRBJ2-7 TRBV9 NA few TGTGCCAGCAGCGTAGGTGGGGGTTCAGCCTACGAGCAGTACTTC CASSVGGGSAYEQYF
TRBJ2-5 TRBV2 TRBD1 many TGTGCCAGCGGCGACAGGGCGATCGAGACCCAGTACTTC CASGDRAIETQYF
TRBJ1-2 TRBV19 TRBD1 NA TGTGCCAGTAGACCGACAGGGGGAGTCTATGGCTACACCTTC CASRPTGGVYGYTF
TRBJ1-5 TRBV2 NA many TGTGCCAGCTTCGCGCAGGGGCCGGGAGTAGGTCAGCCCCAGCATTTT CASFAQGPGVGQPQHF
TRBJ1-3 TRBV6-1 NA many TGTGCCAGCAAATTAGACAGCTCTGGAAACACCATATATTTT CASKLDSSGNTIYF
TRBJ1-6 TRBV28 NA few TGTGCCAGCAGCTCCCCCCCGCGGGGTCCAAATTCACCCCTCCACTTT CASSSPPRGPNSPLHF
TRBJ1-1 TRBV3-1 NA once TGTGCCAGCAGCCATCAGGGGTCCTACACTGAAGCTTTCTTT CASSHQGSYTEAFF
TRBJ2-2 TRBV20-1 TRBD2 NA TGCAGTGCTTATCCTAGCGGGGGGGACACCGGGGAGCTGTTTTTT CSAYPSGGDTGELFF
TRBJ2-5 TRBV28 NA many TGTGCCAGCAGTCCCCAGTTGGGCCAAGAGACCCAGTACTTC CASSPQLGQETQYF